A single sample gave rise to the 8 T cell receptor beta chains below, sequenced in a study of identical twins. TCRdb passed the 5' RACE reads through MiXCR, listing each CDR3 protein once. This sample has fewer than 900,000 distinct CDR3 sequences, with about 20% found just once. Separately, the same data were catalogued under a study of T cells expressing NK-cell markers.

The material sequenced was PBMCs. The receptors come from a woman younger than 30 in good health.

The chain couples TRBV7-9 to TRBJ2-7, with D possibly TRBD2 on 6 matching bases. The germline V gene encodes CDR1 SEHNR and CDR2 FQNEAQ (reference sequence). The CDR3 contains 17 residues. V was cut by 3 bases and J by 3 bases, with 21 bases left in between. The CDR3 region is CASSFPQGGRNNYEQYF. The CDR3 nucleotides read TGTGCCAGCAGCTTCCCCCAAGGAGGGAGAAACAACTACGAGCAGTACTTC.

This rearrangement joins TRBV25-1 to TRBJ2-3; D remains unclear. Trimming shortened V by 4 bases and J by 0 bases, and 14 bases separated the two germline ends. This CDR3 comprises 16 residues. The germline V gene has CDR1 MGHDK and CDR2 SYGVNS. CDR3 nucleotide sequence: TGTGCCAGCAGTGTCGGCAGGACGGCAAGCACAGATACGCAGTATTTT. It translates to CASSVGRTASTDTQYF. The whole variable domain, remainder taken from reference TRBV25-1 and TRBJ2-3, is EADIYQTPRYLVIGTGKKITLECSQTMGHDKMYWYQQDPGMELHLIHYSYGVNSTEKGDLSSESTVSRIRTEHFPLTLESARPSHTSQYLCASSVGRTASTDTQYFGPGTRLTVL.

This clonotype was counted between two and nine times. The chain links TRBV7-2 to TRBJ1-3; D is undetermined. The CDR3 is made up of 14 amino acids. Germline values: CDR1 SGHTA, CDR2 FQGNSA. The ends were cut back, 7 bases at V and 0 bases at J, with 10 bases in the middle. The CDR3 sequence: CASTLRGSGNTIYF. In nucleotides, the CDR3 is TGTGCCAGCACTTTAAGAGGCTCTGGAAACACCATATATTTT.

This clonotype was seen many times. The chain links TRBV10-1 to TRBJ2-7; no reliable D call. CDR1 is WNHNN, CDR2 SYGVQD, per germline (reference sequence). The V gene lost 2 bases and the J gene lost 2 bases, with 4 bases spanning the gap. The length of the CDR3 is 12 residues. CDR3 nucleotides: TGCGCCAGCAGTGAGGACCCCTACGAGCAGTACTTC. Translating gives CASSEDPYEQYF.

The chain couples TRBV20-1 to TRBJ2-7, with D tentatively TRBD1 (6 bases). The CDR3 sequence is 13 residues long. The germline CDR1 and CDR2 sequences are DFQATT and SNEGSKA (reference sequence). V was cut by 5 bases and J by 2 bases, with 13 bases left in between. Here the CDR3 reads CSAATGPTYEQYF. The CDR3 nucleotides read TGCAGTGCTGCAACAGGGCCCACCTACGAGCAGTACTTC.

The rearrangement links TRBV5-1 to TRBJ2-7; D remains ambiguous. The CDR3 runs 15 residues. Germline V lookup: CDR1 SGHRS, CDR2 YFSETQ. Trimming stripped 0 bases from V and 2 bases from J, with 12 bases between. This CDR3 is CASSLGPLSPYEQYF. The CDR3 DNA reads as TGCGCCAGCAGCTTGGGACCATTAAGCCCCTACGAGCAGTACTTC.

The rearrangement joins TRBV9 to TRBJ2-1; TRBD2 agrees at 11 bases. J gave up 10 bases and V 0 bases, and 6 bases lay outside the gene matches. Germline values: CDR1 SGDLS, CDR2 YYNGEE. The CDR3 is made up of 15 amino acids. The CDR3 DNA follows: TGTGCCAGCAGCGTAGATAGCGGGAGGGCCCGGGAGCAGTTCTTC. Translating it yields CASSVDSGRAREQFF.

The chain employs TRBV5-5 and TRBJ2-3; D is ambiguous. CDR3 size: 18 residues. Germline V gene sequence: CDR1 SGHKS, CDR2 YYEKEE (reference sequence). Trimming stripped 1 base from V and 0 bases from J, with 18 bases between. The CDR3 sequence is CASSLQILTPTSTDTQYF. CDR3 nucleotides: TGTGCCAGCAGCTTGCAGATCTTGACTCCAACTAGCACAGATACGCAGTATTTT. Combining the CDR3 with reference TRBV5-5 and TRBJ2-3 gives the whole variable domain DAGVTQSPTHLIKTRGQQVTLRCSPISGHKSVSWYQQVLGQGPQFIFQYYEKEERGRGNFPDRFSARQFPNYSSELNVNALLLGDSALYLCASSLQILTPTSTDTQYFGPGTRLTVL.